Below are 5 T cell receptor beta chains sequenced from a single sample in a study of tumor-infiltrating lymphocytes in primary liver carcinoma. TCR beta cDNA came from about 470 ng total RNA, primed with a constant-region primer. Employing slightly modified ARM-PCR, three nested multiplex PCR rounds were run, and these gave rise to the TCR beta libraries. PCR rounds one and two used TRBV1-TRBV30 forward primers with a C-beta reverse primer for around 9 cycles each. TCRdb itself ran the multiplex PCR reads through MiXCR, one entry per CDR3 protein. Among 310,000 or so distinct CDR3 sequences listed, 65% were seen once. In addition to blood RNA drawn from unsorted whole blood, germline DNA was extracted. Sequenced input: peripheral blood. All receptors derive from a man aged 40-55 years with primary liver carcinoma and hepatitis B virus infection.

The chain combines TRBV7-8 with TRBJ2-7; the match to TRBD1 covers 8 bases. The CDR3 contains 16 residues. V lost 4 bases to trimming and J lost 0 bases; unmatched junction nucleotides: 8. Germline CDR1 reads SGHVS; CDR2 reads FQNEAQ. The CDR3 DNA is TGTGCCAGCAGCTGGAGAAGGACAGGGAGCTCCTACGAGCAGTACTTC. Translation: CASSWRRTGSSYEQYF.

This clonotype was detected many times. The rearrangement uses TRBV6-5 and TRBJ1-1; 7 bases are shared with TRBD1. Per germline, CDR1 MNHEY and CDR2 SVGAGI. The V segment lost 7 bases and the J segment 4 bases; nucleotides outside the gene matches: 12. This CDR3 has 15 amino acids. This CDR3 is CASTLTPGQITEAFF. Here the CDR3 DNA reads TGTGCCAGCACCTTAACACCGGGACAGATCACTGAAGCTTTCTTT.

About this clonotype itself: Germline and junction disagree at one end, which may indicate a read error. The chain recombines TRBV6-2 or TRBV6-3 with TRBJ2-1; perhaps TRBD1 as D (6 bases). CDR3 length equals 15 residues. Germline loops: CDR1 MNHEY, CDR2 SVGEGT. This CDR3 reads CASSSRHRDHNEQSF. The CDR3 region has the DNA TGTGCCAGCAGCTCCCGGCACAGGGATCACAATGAGCAGTCCTTC.

V gene TRBV6-1 combines with J gene TRBJ2-5; 11 bases are a match to TRBD2. CDR1 and CDR2 from the germline V gene are MNHNS and SASEGT. CDR3 length: 18 residues. With 5 bases clipped from V and 6 bases from J, the junction kept 17 bases outside the gene matches. CDR3 residues: CASSPGTSGSEGGKTQYF. The CDR3 region has the DNA TGTGCCAGCAGTCCCGGGACTAGCGGCAGCGAGGGCGGAAAGACCCAGTACTTC.

Concerning this clonotype: Relative to the germline gene, one junction end is altered; a read error may explain this. The V gene is TRBV11-2, the J gene TRBJ2-2; possible D gene TRBD1, 6 bases. The CDR3 covers 17 residues. The germline V gene has CDR1 SGHAT and CDR2 FQNNGV. In DNA, the CDR3 is TGTGCCAGCAGCCAGCCGGGACACGGAACGAACACCGGGGAGCTGGTTTTT. Translation gives CASSQPGHGTNTGELVF.